This T cell receptor beta chain was profiled in a study of cytomegalovirus exposure and HLA in healthy donors. Study-level results: Prior analysis indicated that the majority of TCR beta V segments exhibited productivity approximately 90% or approximately 30% of the time. A link between a missense DCLRE1C variant and TCR beta V- and J-gene trimming emerged from a later analysis.

For this clone: No antigen is known for it.

The study sampled nominally healthy donors, though unrecorded immune exposures were likely. Germline values: CDR1 SGHTA, CDR2 FQGNSA. There are 15 residues in the CDR3. Trimming stripped 1 base from V and 3 bases from J, with 13 bases between. PCR amplification relied on 60 Vbeta primers (plus 13 Jbeta primers). TCRdb's copy holds only in-frame clones and misses some; the assay was immunoSEQ multiplex PCR. The profile shows roughly 81,000 clones, less than 80% of them singletons. The chain has TRBV7-2 and TRBJ2-7; TRBD1 is a possible D gene (6 bases). Material for sequencing was PBMCs. This TCR came from a young man in good health and CMV-seronegative. The CDR3 DNA follows: TGTGCCAGCAGCTTAGGAACTTACAGGGTCTACGAGCAGTACTTC. Translation: CASSLGTYRVYEQYF.